A single sample is the source of the 2 T cell receptor beta chains below, sequenced in a study of cytomegalovirus exposure and HLA in healthy donors. The study ran its PCR with 60 Vbeta and 13 Jbeta primers. Using immunoSEQ multiplex PCR, the repertoire was profiled, and TCRdb retains in-frame clones only, with some absent. The sample contains under 150,000 clones, almost 80% of which appear only once. The sample was PBMCs. The source of these receptors is a man between 18 and 29 years old in good health and CMV-seronegative.

The chain recombines TRBV6-6 with TRBJ1-3; D not resolved. CDR1 is MNHNY and CDR2 is SVGAGI in the germline V gene (reference sequence). The CDR3 sequence is 16 residues long. The V end was cut by 0 bases, the J end by 1 base, with 10 bases between. For the CDR3, the DNA is TGTGCCAGCAGTTACTCGGAGGACCGATCTGGAAACACCATATATTTT. This translates into CASSYSEDRSGNTIYF.

The chain carries TRBV7-2 and TRBJ1-2; D unresolved. The CDR3 length is 14 residues. The germline V and J ends were trimmed by 5 bases and 3 bases, with 13 bases remaining between them. Per germline, CDR1 SGHTA and CDR2 FQGNSA. The CDR3 DNA reads TGTGCCAGCAGCCTCCAGGCGATAGACTATGGCTACACCTTC. Translated: CASSLQAIDYGYTF.